The 30 T cell receptor beta chains presented below share a single source sample, sequenced in a study of breast tumors, draining lymph nodes, adjacent tissues. TCRdb used MiXCR to reprocess the multiplex PCR reads, holding one entry per CDR3 protein. The table records 130,000 or so distinct CDR3 sequences, 32% of them present only once. Breast cancer patients provided tissue from their axillary draining lymph nodes. The source material was axillary lymph node tissue. These receptors were taken from a female donor with breast cancer. Some clones in this sample may be carry-over from other donors' samples.

In the case of this clonotype: One base away lies a much larger clone, so this may be a sequencing read error. The chain recombines TRBV6-1 with TRBJ2-3, with TRBD2 as a possible D gene (7 bases). Germline V gene lookup returns CDR1 MNHNS and CDR2 SASEGT. This CDR3 region has 14 residues. CDR3 region: CASSEGGGLDTRYF. The DNA of the CDR3 is TGTGCCAGCAGTGAAGGGGGGGGCCTCGATACGCGGTATTTT.

This clonotype was detected a few times. This may be a read error, as it is one base from a much larger clone. Because the CDR3 is missing its conserved closing phenylalanine or tryptophan, this is likely a read error. The chain couples TRBV20-1 to TRBJ1-5; D possibly corresponds to TRBD1 (5 bases). The V end lost 6 bases, the J end lost 3 bases, and 12 bases lay between the germline ends. Per the germline V gene, CDR1 is DFQATT and CDR2 is SNEGSKA (reference sequence). CDR3 length: 13 residues. CDR3 sequence reads: CSAPRDPNQPQHL. CDR3 sequence (DNA): TGCAGTGCACCCCGGGACCCCAATCAGCCCCAGCATCTT.

Comment on this clonotype: A junction boundary mismatches the germline segment, possibly from a read error. The chain recombines TRBV5-1 with TRBJ1-3; D remains unclear. CDR1 is SGHRS, CDR2 YFSETQ, per germline. CDR3 length: 16 residues. The CDR3 nucleotides are TGCGCCAGCAGCTTCGGAAGTGGAGGGAGTGGAGACACCATATATTTT. Protein sequence: CASSFGSGGSGDTIYF.

J is TRBJ2-7 and V is TRBV10-2, with 10 bases aligning to TRBD2. Germline lookup yields CDR1 WSHSY and CDR2 SAAADI. V trimming: 5 bases; J trimming: 7 bases; junction bases outside the gene matches: 8. The CDR3 is made up of 14 amino acids. The CDR3 bases are TGCGCCAGCAGTCCAGCGGGAGGGCCGGGGGAGCAGTACTTC. Encoded protein: CASSPAGGPGEQYF.

As for this clonotype: A clone one base away is much larger, so this may be a read error. V usage is TRBV20-1 and J usage is TRBJ1-2; tentatively, D is TRBD1 (5 bases). This CDR3 is built from 13 residues. Germline assignment: CDR1 DFQATT and CDR2 SNEGSKA (reference sequence). This chain's CDR3 is CSANGGANYAYTF. The CDR3 coding sequence is TGCAGTGCTAACGGGGGAGCTAACTATGCCTACACCTTC.

This sequence joins TRBV5-1 and TRBJ1-1, with D perhaps matching TRBD1 (5 bases). Germline V gives CDR1 SGHRS, CDR2 YFSETQ. This CDR3 is built from 14 residues. Trimming stripped 2 bases from V and 4 bases from J, with 12 bases between. This chain's CDR3 is CASSFARDSTEAFF. In DNA, the CDR3 is TGCGCCAGCAGCTTCGCCAGGGATAGCACTGAAGCTTTCTTT. The variable domain in full, completed from reference TRBV5-1 and TRBJ1-1, reads KAGVTQTPRYLIKTRGQQVTLSCSPISGHRSVSWYQQTPGQGLQFLFEYFSETQRNKGNFPGRFSGRQFSNSRSEMNVSTLELGDSALYLCASSFARDSTEAFFGQGTRLTVV.

At least ten counts were recorded for this clonotype. This chain joins TRBV28 and TRBJ1-5; D possibly corresponds to TRBD1 (6 bases). The germline gives CDR1 MDHEN, CDR2 SYDVKM. The germline V and J ends were trimmed by 4 bases and 2 bases, with 12 bases remaining between them. This CDR3 has 15 residues. The CDR3: CASSSTGFGNQPQHF. The DNA for the CDR3 is TGTGCCAGCAGTTCCACAGGGTTTGGCAATCAGCCCCAGCATTTT.

The sample holds many counts of this clonotype. V and J are TRBV19 and TRBJ1-5; D gene unclear. This CDR3 region has 15 residues. Germline V gives CDR1 LNHDA, CDR2 SQIVND (reference sequence). The V end was cut by 1 base, the J end by 0 bases, with 7 bases between. CDR3 DNA: TGTGCCAGTAGTATAGTAGGATATAGCAATCAGCCCCAGCATTTT. Its translation: CASSIVGYSNQPQHF.

This chain joins TRBV7-3 and TRBJ2-5; 7 nucleotides align to TRBD1. Germline lookup yields CDR1 SGHTA and CDR2 FQGTGA. The trim removed 1 base at V and 5 bases at J, leaving 10 bases unmatched. CDR3 length: 16 amino acids. The CDR3 reads CASSLRGGLGTETQYF. CDR3 in DNA: TGTGCCAGCAGCTTAAGAGGGGGCCTTGGAACGGAGACCCAGTACTTC.

This clonotype was observed at least ten times. The chain employs TRBV30 and TRBJ2-1, with TRBD2 as a possible D gene (7 bases). V gave up 0 bases and J gave up 7 bases, with 16 bases separating them. In germline, CDR1 is GTSNPN, CDR2 SVGIG (reference sequence). The CDR3 is 15 residues long. Here the CDR3 reads CAWSVGGGGWNEQFF. CDR3 bases: TGTGCCTGGAGTGTAGGGGGGGGCGGTTGGAATGAGCAGTTCTTC.

About this clonotype: One end of the junction fails to match germline, which may point to a read error. The chain combines TRBV15 with TRBJ1-2, with unresolved D. The CDR3 extends over 18 amino acids. Germline V gene sequence: CDR1 LNHNV, CDR2 YYDKDF (reference sequence). CDR3 region: CATSRDVVRTATNYGCTF. CDR3 nucleotide sequence: TGTGCCACCAGCAGGGATGTAGTAAGGACGGCCACTAACTATGGCTGCACCTTC.

The chain is built from TRBV6-6 and TRBJ1-3; D perhaps matches TRBD1 (6 bases). The V gene's germline CDR1 is MNHNY and CDR2 SVGAGI (reference sequence). This CDR3 contains 21 residues. Trimming took 5 bases from V and 0 from J, leaving 29 bases between them. The CDR3, as DNA: TGTGCCAGCAGTCAGGGGAGGTTGGCAGCGAGACCGTGGAACTCTGGAAACACCATATATTTT. Protein product: CASSQGRLAARPWNSGNTIYF.

Remarks on this clonotype: A read error may explain this, as a much larger clone is one base away. The V gene is TRBV6-6, the J gene TRBJ1-3; no clear D. There are 14 residues in the CDR3. Germline V lookup: CDR1 MNHNY, CDR2 SVGAGI (reference sequence). With 6 bases removed from V and 0 bases from J, the gap between germline ends came to 9 bases. CDR3 DNA: TGTGCCAGCAGACAAACCCACTCTGGAAACACCATATATTTT. This translates into CASRQTHSGNTIYF.

This rearrangement joins TRBV4-3 to TRBJ2-5; D is perhaps TRBD2 (5 bases). Germline-derived CDR1 and CDR2 are LGHNA and YSLEER. The V and J ends lost 1 base and 4 bases respectively, with 16 bases between them. The CDR3 runs 16 residues. The CDR3 nucleotides read TGCGCCAGCAGCCAAGGGGCGGAACATCGGGGAGAGACCCAGTACTTC. Protein sequence: CASSQGAEHRGETQYF.

This clonotype showed up many times. This sequence joins TRBV15 and TRBJ2-4, with a possible D match to TRBD2 (6 bases). The V end lost 2 bases, the J end lost 8 bases, and 13 bases lay between the germline ends. CDR3 size: 14 residues. Germline CDR1 reads LNHNV; CDR2 reads YYDKDF (reference sequence). This chain's CDR3 is CATSRTHGEDIQYF. The CDR3 DNA is TGTGCCACCAGCAGAACACATGGGGAGGACATTCAGTACTTC.

This clonotype came up many times. The rearrangement joins TRBV11-3 to TRBJ2-2; weak D call: TRBD1 (6 bases). The CDR3 has 16 residues. Germline V gene lookup returns CDR1 SGHNT and CDR2 YENEEA. Between the trimmed V and J ends, which lost 5 bases and 6 bases, there was a span of 19 bases. The CDR3 spells CASSATGLFSPGELFF. Written as DNA, the CDR3 is TGTGCCAGCAGCGCAACAGGGTTATTTTCCCCCGGGGAGCTGTTTTTT.

This clonotype was picked up many times. The CDR3 DNA is TGTGCCAGCAGCCAAGATTTGACAGGGGGCAATACGCAGTATTTT. This codes for CASSQDLTGGNTQYF. The J gene is TRBJ2-3, the V gene TRBV3-1, with 10 positions matching TRBD1. The CDR3 runs to 15 residues. Germline CDR1 LGHDT, CDR2 YNNKEL (reference sequence). V gave up 0 bases and J gave up 7 bases; unmatched junction bases: 4.

This clonotype was detected many times. V is TRBV4-1 and J is TRBJ1-2; weak D call: TRBD1 (5 bases). Germline V lookup: CDR1 MGHRA, CDR2 YSYEKL. The CDR3 covers 15 residues. Trimming took off 0 bases at V and 2 bases at J, with 10 bases between the two ends. The CDR3 coding sequence is TGCGCCAGCAGCCAAGACGTGAGACAGAACTATGGCTACACCTTC. This sequence encodes CASSQDVRQNYGYTF.

The chain recombines TRBV2 with TRBJ2-7, with TRBD1 matching 9 bases. Germline V CDR1 and CDR2: SNHLY, FYNNEI. V shed 5 bases and J 6 bases; nucleotides not matched to a gene: 8. This CDR3 comprises 14 residues. The CDR3 nucleotides read TGTGCCAGCAGTACCGGGACAGGGCTTGGCGAGCAGTACTTC. Translated, it gives CASSTGTGLGEQYF.

This clonotype was counted many times. This sequence joins TRBV11-2 and TRBJ1-2; D gene unclear. The germline V gene encodes CDR1 SGHAT and CDR2 FQNNGV. V lost 0 bases and J lost 3, with 8 bases in between. The CDR3 totals 14 residues. This chain's CDR3 is CASSLDLVDYGYTF. As DNA, the CDR3 is TGTGCCAGCAGCTTAGATCTGGTCGACTATGGCTACACCTTC.

This clonotype was observed once. J is TRBJ1-2 and V is TRBV18; maybe TRBD1 (5 bases). This CDR3 is built from 14 residues. The V gene lost 3 bases and the J gene lost 8 bases, with 16 bases spanning the gap. Germline values: CDR1 KGHSH, CDR2 LQKENI. The CDR3 spells CASSPDKDPVGYTF. The CDR3 bases are TGTGCCAGCTCACCGGACAAGGACCCGGTCGGCTACACCTTC.

This chain uses TRBV5-1 with TRBJ2-1; perhaps TRBD2 as D (6 bases). Trimming removed 0 bases from V and 0 bases from J, with 13 bases in between. CDR1 is SGHRS and CDR2 is YFSETQ in the germline V gene. The CDR3 consists of 17 residues. The CDR3 DNA is TGCGCCAGCAGCTTGGCGGGGGTCGGGAGCTCCTACAATGAGCAGTTCTTC. Amino acids: CASSLAGVGSSYNEQFF.

The table lists this clonotype with many counts. J is TRBJ2-2 and V is TRBV6-1; TRBD2 matches 14 bases. Germline V CDR1 and CDR2: MNHNS, SASEGT. V shed 5 bases and J 2 bases; nucleotides not matched to a gene: 7. The CDR3 contains 18 residues. The chain's CDR3 is CASSPRGLAGGNTGELFF. As DNA, the CDR3 is TGTGCCAGCAGTCCCCGAGGACTAGCGGGGGGAAACACCGGGGAGCTGTTTTTT.

Turning to this clonotype: Germline and junction disagree at one end, which may indicate a read error. The rearrangement uses TRBV7-9 and TRBJ1-6; D is ambiguous. Germline lookup yields CDR1 SEHNR and CDR2 FQNEAQ (reference sequence). This CDR3 is 14 amino acids long. Here the CDR3 reads CANSYIGDNSPLHF. The CDR3 nucleotides read TGTGCCAACAGCTATATCGGTGATAATTCACCCCTCCACTTT.

This rearrangement joins TRBV19 to TRBJ2-4; 8 bases match TRBD1. Germline assignment: CDR1 LNHDA and CDR2 SQIVND (reference sequence). V gave up 1 base and J gave up 8 bases; unmatched junction bases: 7. The CDR3 runs 15 residues. This chain's CDR3 is CASSIVGDRSHIQYF. The CDR3 DNA reads as TGTGCCAGTAGTATAGTCGGGGACAGGTCTCACATTCAGTACTTC.

This chain connects TRBV3-1 to TRBJ2-4, with 8 bases aligning to TRBD1. CDR3 length equals 14 residues. V trimming: 6 bases; J trimming: 12 bases; junction bases outside the gene matches: 13. Germline loops: CDR1 LGHDT, CDR2 YNNKEL (reference sequence). The CDR3 is CASRLDREGGTQYF. In DNA, the CDR3 is TGTGCCAGCAGGCTGGACAGGGAAGGAGGCACTCAGTACTTC.

The chain is built from TRBV20-1 and TRBJ1-2; 12 nucleotides align to TRBD1. The germline CDR1 and CDR2 sequences are DFQATT and SNEGSKA (reference sequence). The ends lost 6 bases at V and 4 bases at J; junction bases unmatched: 9. This CDR3 region has 15 residues. The CDR3 here is CSAKPGDRGPYGYTF. CDR3 nucleotides: TGCAGTGCAAAGCCCGGGGACAGGGGGCCCTATGGCTACACCTTC.

The chain carries TRBV11-3 and TRBJ1-5; D remains ambiguous. Trimming pared 3 bases from V and 8 bases from J, leaving 14 bases between. Per germline, CDR1 SGHNT and CDR2 YENEEA. The length of the CDR3 is 14 residues. This CDR3 reads CASSLNTANEPQHF. As DNA, the CDR3 is TGTGCCAGCAGCTTGAACACAGCAAATGAGCCCCAGCATTTT.

This chain's CDR3 is CASDQSSYNEQFF. The CDR3 DNA sequence: TGTGCTAGTGATCAAAGCTCCTACAATGAGCAGTTCTTC. This chain joins TRBV12-5 and TRBJ2-1; no clear D gene. Per the germline V gene, CDR1 is LGHNT and CDR2 is FRNRAP. The CDR3 is made up of 13 amino acids. V shed 7 bases and J shed 0 bases, with 7 bases lying between them.

This clonotype was seen ten or more times. The gene calls are TRBV20-1 and TRBJ2-5, with TRBD2 matching 9 bases. The length of the CDR3 is 16 residues. Germline lookup yields CDR1 DFQATT and CDR2 SNEGSKA (reference sequence). Trimming at V came to 2 bases and at J to 4 bases, leaving 11 bases not matched to a gene. The CDR3 spells CSARRLEAGGPETQYF. The CDR3 bases are TGCAGTGCTAGACGCTTGGAGGCGGGGGGGCCAGAGACCCAGTACTTC.